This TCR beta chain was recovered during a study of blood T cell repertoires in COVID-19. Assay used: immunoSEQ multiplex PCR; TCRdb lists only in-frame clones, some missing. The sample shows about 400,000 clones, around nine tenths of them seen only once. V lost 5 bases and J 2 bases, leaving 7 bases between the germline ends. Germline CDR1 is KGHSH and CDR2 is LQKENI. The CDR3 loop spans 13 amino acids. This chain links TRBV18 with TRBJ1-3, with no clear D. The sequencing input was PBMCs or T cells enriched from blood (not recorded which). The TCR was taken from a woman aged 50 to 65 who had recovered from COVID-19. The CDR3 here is CASSVGAGNTIYF. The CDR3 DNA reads TGTGCCAGCTCAGTGGGAGCTGGAAACACCATATATTTT.